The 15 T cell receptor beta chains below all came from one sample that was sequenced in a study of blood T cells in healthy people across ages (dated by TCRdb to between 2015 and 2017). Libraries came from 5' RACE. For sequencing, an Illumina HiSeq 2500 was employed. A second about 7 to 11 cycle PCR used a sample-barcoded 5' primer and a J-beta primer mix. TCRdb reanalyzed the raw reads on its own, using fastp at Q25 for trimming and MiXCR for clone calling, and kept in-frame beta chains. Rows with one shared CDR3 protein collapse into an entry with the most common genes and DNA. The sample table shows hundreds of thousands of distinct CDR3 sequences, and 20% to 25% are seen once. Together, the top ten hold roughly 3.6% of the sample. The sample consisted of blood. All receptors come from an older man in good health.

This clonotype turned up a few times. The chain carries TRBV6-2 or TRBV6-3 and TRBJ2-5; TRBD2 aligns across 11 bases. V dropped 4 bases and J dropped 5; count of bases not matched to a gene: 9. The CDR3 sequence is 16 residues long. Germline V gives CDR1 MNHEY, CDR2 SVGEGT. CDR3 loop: CASSLATSGRIETQYF. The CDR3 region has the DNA TGTGCCAGCAGTTTAGCAACTAGCGGGAGAATCGAGACCCAGTACTTC.

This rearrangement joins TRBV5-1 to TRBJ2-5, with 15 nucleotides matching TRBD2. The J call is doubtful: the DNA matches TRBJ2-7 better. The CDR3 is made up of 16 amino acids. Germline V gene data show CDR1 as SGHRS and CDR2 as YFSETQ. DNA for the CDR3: TGCGCCAGCAGCGCAGGGACTAGCGGGAGGATCCACGAGCAGTACTTC. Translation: CASSAGTSGRIHEQYF.

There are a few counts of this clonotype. The CDR3 spells CSAPRGGQGSFQETQYF. Written as DNA, the CDR3 is TGCAGTGCTCCTCGGGGGGGACAGGGGTCGTTTCAAGAGACCCAGTACTTC. This sequence joins TRBV20-1 and TRBJ2-5; 10 bases are shared with TRBD1. From germline, CDR1 is DFQATT and CDR2 SNEGSKA (reference sequence). CDR3 length equals 17 residues. Germline trimming cut 5 bases from V and 2 bases from J; bases unmatched to any gene: 14.

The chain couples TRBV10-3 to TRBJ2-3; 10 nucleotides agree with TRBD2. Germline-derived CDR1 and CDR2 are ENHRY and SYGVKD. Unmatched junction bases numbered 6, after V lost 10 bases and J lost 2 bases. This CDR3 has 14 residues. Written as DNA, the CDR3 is TGTGCCACCTCAGCGGGAGGGGACACAGATACGCAGTATTTT. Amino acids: CATSAGGDTDTQYF.

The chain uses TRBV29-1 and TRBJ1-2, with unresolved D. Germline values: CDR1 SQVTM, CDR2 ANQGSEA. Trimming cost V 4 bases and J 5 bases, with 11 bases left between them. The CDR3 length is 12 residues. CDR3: CSVGAGTYGYTF. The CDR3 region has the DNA TGCAGCGTTGGCGCAGGAACTTATGGCTACACCTTC.

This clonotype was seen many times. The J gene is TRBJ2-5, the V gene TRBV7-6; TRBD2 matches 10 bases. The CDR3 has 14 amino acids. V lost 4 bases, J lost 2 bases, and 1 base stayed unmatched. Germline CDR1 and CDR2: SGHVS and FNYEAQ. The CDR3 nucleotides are TGTGCCAGCAGCTCACTAGCGGGGCAAGAGACCCAGTACTTC. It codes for CASSSLAGQETQYF.

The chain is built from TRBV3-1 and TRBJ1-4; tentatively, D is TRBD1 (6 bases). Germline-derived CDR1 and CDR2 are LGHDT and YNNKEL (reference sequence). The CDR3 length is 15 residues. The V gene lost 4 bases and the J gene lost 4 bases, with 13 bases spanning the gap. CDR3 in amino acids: CASSPMRTDNEKLFF. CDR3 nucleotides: TGTGCCAGCAGCCCGATGCGGACAGATAATGAAAAACTGTTTTTT.

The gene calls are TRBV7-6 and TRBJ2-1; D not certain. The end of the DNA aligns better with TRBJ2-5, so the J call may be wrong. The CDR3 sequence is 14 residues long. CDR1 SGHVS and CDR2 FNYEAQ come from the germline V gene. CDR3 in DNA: TGTGCCAGCAGCTTAGCTCGTCCCGGGGAGACCCAGTACTTC. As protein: CASSLARPGETQYF.

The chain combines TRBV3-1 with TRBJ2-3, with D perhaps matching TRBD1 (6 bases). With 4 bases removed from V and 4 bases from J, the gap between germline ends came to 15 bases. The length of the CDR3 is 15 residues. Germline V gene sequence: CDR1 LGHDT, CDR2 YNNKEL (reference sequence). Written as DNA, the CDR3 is TGTGCCAGCAGCCGAGGACAGATGAGCGCAGATACGCAGTATTTT. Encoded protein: CASSRGQMSADTQYF.

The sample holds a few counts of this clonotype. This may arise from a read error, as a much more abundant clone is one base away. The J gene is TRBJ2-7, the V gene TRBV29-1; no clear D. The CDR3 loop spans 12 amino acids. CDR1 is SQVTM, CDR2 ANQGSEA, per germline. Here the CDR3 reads CGVESPTYEQYF. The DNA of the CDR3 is TGCGGCGTTGAATCCCCTACCTACGAGCAGTACTTC.

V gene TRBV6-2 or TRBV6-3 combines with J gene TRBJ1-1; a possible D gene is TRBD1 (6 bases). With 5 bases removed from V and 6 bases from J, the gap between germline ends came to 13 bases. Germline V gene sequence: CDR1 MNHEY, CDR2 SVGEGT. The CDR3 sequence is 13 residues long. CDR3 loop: CASSHQGFAEAFF. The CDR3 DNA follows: TGTGCCAGCAGTCACCAGGGGTTTGCTGAAGCTTTCTTT.

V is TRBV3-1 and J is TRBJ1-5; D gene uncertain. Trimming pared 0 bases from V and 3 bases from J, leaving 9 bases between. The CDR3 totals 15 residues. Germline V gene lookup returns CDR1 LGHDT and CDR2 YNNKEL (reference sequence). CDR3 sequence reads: CASSQDYGSNQPQHF. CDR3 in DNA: TGTGCCAGCAGCCAAGATTATGGTTCCAATCAGCCCCAGCATTTT. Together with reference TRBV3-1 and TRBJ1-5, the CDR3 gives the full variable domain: DTAVSQTPKYLVTQMGNDKSIKCEQNLGHDTMYWYKQDSKKFLKIMFSYNNKELIINETVPNRFSPKSPDKAHLNLHINSLELGDSAVYFCASSQDYGSNQPQHFGDGTRLSIL.

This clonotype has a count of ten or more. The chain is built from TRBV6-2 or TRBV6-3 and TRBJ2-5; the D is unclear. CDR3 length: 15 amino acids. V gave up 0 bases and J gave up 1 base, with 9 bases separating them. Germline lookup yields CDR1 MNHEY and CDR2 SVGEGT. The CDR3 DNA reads TGTGCCAGCAGTTACTCGAACAGACTCCAAGAGACCCAGTACTTC. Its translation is CASSYSNRLQETQYF.

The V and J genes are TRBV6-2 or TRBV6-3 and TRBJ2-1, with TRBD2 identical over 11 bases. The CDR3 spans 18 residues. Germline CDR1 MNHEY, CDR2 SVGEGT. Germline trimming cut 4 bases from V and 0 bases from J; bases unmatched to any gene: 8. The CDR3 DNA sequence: TGTGCCAGCAGTTGGCTAGCGGGAGGCCTGAGCTCCTACAATGAGCAGTTCTTC. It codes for CASSWLAGGLSSYNEQFF.

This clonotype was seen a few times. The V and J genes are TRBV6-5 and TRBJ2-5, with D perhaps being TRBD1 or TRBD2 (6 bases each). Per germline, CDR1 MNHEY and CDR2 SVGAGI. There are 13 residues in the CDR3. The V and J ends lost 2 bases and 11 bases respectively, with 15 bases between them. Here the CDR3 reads CASSYTGSREQYF. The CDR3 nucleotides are TGTGCCAGCAGTTACACAGGGTCCCGGGAGCAGTACTTC.